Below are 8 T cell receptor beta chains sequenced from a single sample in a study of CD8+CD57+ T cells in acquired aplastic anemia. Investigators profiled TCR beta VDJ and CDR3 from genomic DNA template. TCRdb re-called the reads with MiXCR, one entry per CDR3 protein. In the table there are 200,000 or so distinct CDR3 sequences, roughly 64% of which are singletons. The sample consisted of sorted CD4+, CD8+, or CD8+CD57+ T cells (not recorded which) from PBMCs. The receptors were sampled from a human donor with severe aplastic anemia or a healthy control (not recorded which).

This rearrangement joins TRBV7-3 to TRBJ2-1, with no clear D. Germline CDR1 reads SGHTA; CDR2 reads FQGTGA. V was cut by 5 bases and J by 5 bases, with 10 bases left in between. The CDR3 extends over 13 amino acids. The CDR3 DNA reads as TGTGCCAGCAGCAAGGACGGAGACAATGAGCAGTTCTTC. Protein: CASSKDGDNEQFF.

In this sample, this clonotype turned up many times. The CDR3 coding sequence is TGTGCCAGCAGTTTCGGACAGGGAGGTGAAAAACTGTTTTTT. Protein product: CASSFGQGGEKLFF. The J gene is TRBJ1-4, the V gene TRBV12-3 or TRBV12-4; 8 nucleotides match TRBD1. The CDR3 loop spans 14 amino acids. J lost 7 bases, V lost 3 bases, and 4 bases had no gene match.

CDR3 sequence reads: CASSFTLNRADTQYF. CDR3 DNA sequence: TGCGCCAGCAGCTTCACACTGAACAGGGCAGATACGCAGTATTTT. The V and J genes are TRBV5-1 and TRBJ2-3; D may be TRBD1 (6 bases). Between the trimmed V and J ends, which lost 2 bases and 4 bases, there was a span of 14 bases. Germline V CDR1 and CDR2: SGHRS, YFSETQ. The CDR3 is 15 residues long.

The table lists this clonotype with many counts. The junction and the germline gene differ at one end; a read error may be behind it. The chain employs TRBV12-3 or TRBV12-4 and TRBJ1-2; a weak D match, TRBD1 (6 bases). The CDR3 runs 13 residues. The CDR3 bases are TGCGCCAGCAGCCCGGGGGGCGACTATGGCTACACCTTC. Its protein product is CASSPGGDYGYTF.

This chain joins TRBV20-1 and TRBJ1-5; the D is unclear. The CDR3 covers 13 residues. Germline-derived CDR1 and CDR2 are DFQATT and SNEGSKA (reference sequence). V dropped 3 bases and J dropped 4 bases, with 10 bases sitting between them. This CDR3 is CSARPGGNQPQHF. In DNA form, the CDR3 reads TGCAGTGCTAGGCCGGGAGGGAATCAGCCCCAGCATTTT.

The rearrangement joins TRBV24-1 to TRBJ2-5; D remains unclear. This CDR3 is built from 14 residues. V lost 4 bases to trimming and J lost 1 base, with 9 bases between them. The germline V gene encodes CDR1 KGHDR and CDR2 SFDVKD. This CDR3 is CATSETGLQETQYF. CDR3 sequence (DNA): TGTGCCACCAGTGAAACGGGCCTCCAAGAGACCCAGTACTTC.

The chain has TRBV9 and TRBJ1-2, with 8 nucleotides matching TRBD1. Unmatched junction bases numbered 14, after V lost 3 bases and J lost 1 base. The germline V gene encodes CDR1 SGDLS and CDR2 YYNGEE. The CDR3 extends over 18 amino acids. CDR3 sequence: CASSATAGTGADNYGYTF. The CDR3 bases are TGTGCCAGCAGCGCAACGGCCGGGACAGGTGCGGATAACTATGGCTACACCTTC.

The CDR3 DNA is TGTGCCACCAGCAGAGACTCAGGACCCGGCTACAATGAGCAGTTCTTC. Translated, it gives CATSRDSGPGYNEQFF. This rearrangement joins TRBV15 to TRBJ2-1; no clear D. This CDR3 is built from 16 residues. Trimming shortened V by 0 bases and J by 3 bases, and 12 bases separated the two germline ends. CDR1 and CDR2 from the germline V gene are LNHNV and YYDKDF (reference sequence).